The 29 T cell receptor beta chains below all came from one sample that was sequenced in a study of response to subunit inactivated influenza vaccine. Each CDR3 protein gets one entry after TCRdb re-called the RT-PCR reads with MiXCR. Among roughly 500,000 distinct CDR3 sequences listed, about 15% were seen once. The starting material was CD4+ T cells sorted from PBMCs, obtained roughly 24 months after vaccination. These receptors all stem from a man between 50 and 75 years old who received an inactivated influenza vaccine.

The chain combines TRBV25-1 with TRBJ2-7, with D uncertain. Germline CDR1 MGHDK, CDR2 SYGVNS. The CDR3 is 13 residues long. Trimming removed 0 bases at V and 4 bases at J, with 7 bases between. The CDR3, as DNA: TGTGCCAGCAGTGAATATGCCGGGTACGAGCAGTACTTC. Translated: CASSEYAGYEQYF.

This clonotype came up a few times. The rearrangement links TRBV14 to TRBJ2-1; perhaps TRBD2 as D (5 bases). The V gene lost 1 base and the J gene lost 4 bases, with 14 bases spanning the gap. Germline CDR1 and CDR2: SGHDN and FVKESK. The CDR3 contains 16 residues. This CDR3 is CASSQGRNAPYNEQFF. CDR3 nucleotide sequence: TGTGCCAGCAGCCAAGGGAGGAACGCGCCTTACAATGAGCAGTTCTTC.

The genes are TRBV5-1 and TRBJ1-2; D not certain. CDR3 length: 14 residues. Germline V gene lookup returns CDR1 SGHRS and CDR2 YFSETQ. Trimming left V 1 base short and J 4 bases short, with 11 bases between. The CDR3, as DNA: TGCGCCAGCAGCTTGAGTGATGCAGGCTATGGCTACACCTTC. Its protein product is CASSLSDAGYGYTF.

This clonotype was counted between two and nine times. V usage is TRBV7-9 and J usage is TRBJ2-1; a possible D gene is TRBD2 (8 bases). Trimming stripped 1 base from V and 2 bases from J, with 12 bases between. The germline gives CDR1 SEHNR, CDR2 FQNEAQ (reference sequence). CDR3 length: 16 residues. The CDR3 DNA is TGTGCCAGCAGCTTAGGCGGGGGGACAGCCTACAATGAGCAGTTCTTC. Encoded protein: CASSLGGGTAYNEQFF.

In this sample, this clonotype turned up a few times. The chain carries TRBV12-3 or TRBV12-4 and TRBJ2-5; D gene unclear. This CDR3 has 15 amino acids. Between the trimmed V and J ends, which lost 6 bases and 0 bases, there was a span of 14 bases. DNA of the CDR3: TGTGCCAGCAGCCCCCCGCCCAGCTACCAAGAGACCCAGTACTTC. This gives the protein CASSPPPSYQETQYF.

The gene calls are TRBV7-2 and TRBJ1-2, with TRBD1 matching 9 bases. J gave up 7 bases and V 4 bases, and 13 bases lay outside the gene matches. In germline, CDR1 is SGHTA, CDR2 FQGNSA. This CDR3 has 16 residues. CDR3 sequence (DNA): TGTGCCAGCAGCTCAGGACAGGGGTCAGTCCTGGGTGGCTACACCTTC. It specifies CASSSGQGSVLGGYTF.

This clonotype appeared a few times. The chain links TRBV6-1 to TRBJ1-1; D is ambiguous. From germline, CDR1 is MNHNS and CDR2 SASEGT. The length of the CDR3 is 15 residues. Trimming cost V 6 bases and J 0 bases, with 14 bases left between them. Written as DNA, the CDR3 is TGTGCCAGCAGAAGGCAACACTCCTTGAACACTGAAGCTTTCTTT. Protein: CASRRQHSLNTEAFF.

In the case of this clonotype: This sequence may be a read error, since a much larger clone differs from it by one base. The rearrangement links TRBV20-1 to TRBJ2-3; possible D gene TRBD2, 7 bases. The CDR3 covers 12 residues. Germline loops: CDR1 DFQATT, CDR2 SNEGSKA (reference sequence). In DNA form, the CDR3 reads TGCAGTGCTGACCGGGGGGCAGATAAGCAGTATTTT. Protein sequence: CSADRGADKQYF.

The rearrangement uses TRBV5-4 and TRBJ2-2, with D possibly being TRBD1 (6 bases). The CDR3 contains 16 residues. V lost 4 bases, J lost 2 bases, and 15 bases lay in between. Germline V CDR1 and CDR2: SGHNT, YYREEE (reference sequence). CDR3 in amino acids: CASSGGRGINTGELFF. CDR3 coding DNA: TGTGCCAGCAGCGGGGGTAGGGGGATCAACACCGGGGAGCTGTTTTTT.

The CDR3 sequence: CASRRGLTNTGELFF. In nucleotides, the CDR3 is TGTGCCAGCAGACGGGGACTCACGAACACCGGGGAGCTGTTTTTT. The chain carries TRBV6-1 and TRBJ2-2, with a weak D call TRBD2 (6 bases). This CDR3 spans 15 amino acids. V was pared by 6 bases and J by 0 bases, with 11 bases between. Germline lookup yields CDR1 MNHNS and CDR2 SASEGT.

Only a few counts were recorded for this clonotype. The rearrangement joins TRBV2 to TRBJ2-7; the match to TRBD1 covers 7 bases. The length of the CDR3 is 12 residues. Looked up from germline, CDR1 is SNHLY and CDR2 is FYNNEI. The J segment lost 5 bases and the V segment lost 6 bases, leaving 4 bases of the junction unmatched. In DNA, the CDR3 is TGTGCCAGCAGCCCCGACAGGGACGAGCAGTACTTC. Translated: CASSPDRDEQYF. The whole variable domain, remainder taken from reference TRBV2 and TRBJ2-7, is EPEVTQTPSHQVTQMGQEVILRCVPISNHLYFYWYRQILGQKVEFLVSFYNNEISEKSEIFDDQFSVERPDGSNFTLKIRSTKLEDSAMYFCASSPDRDEQYFGPGTRLTVT.

A few counts support this clonotype. The chain has TRBV4-3 and TRBJ1-3; no firm D call. The V gene lost 1 base and the J gene lost 0 bases, with 16 bases spanning the gap. Germline loops: CDR1 LGHNA, CDR2 YSLEER. This CDR3 has 18 amino acids. CDR3 in DNA: TGCGCCAGCAGCCAAGGGCCCTTAAACCCCAGCTCTGGAAACACCATATATTTT. Translation: CASSQGPLNPSSGNTIYF.

The rearrangement uses TRBV6-1 and TRBJ1-6; D may be TRBD1 (6 bases). Germline V gene lookup returns CDR1 MNHNS and CDR2 SASEGT. With 5 bases removed from V and 9 bases from J, the gap between germline ends came to 14 bases. The CDR3 contains 14 residues. CDR3 protein: CASSLTGPASPLHF. The DNA for the CDR3 is TGTGCCAGCAGTCTAACAGGGCCGGCTTCACCCCTCCACTTT.

This clonotype was counted between two and nine times. The chain links TRBV14 to TRBJ1-6; D gene ambiguous. The V gene lost 0 bases and the J gene lost 6 bases, with 6 bases spanning the gap. Germline V gene data show CDR1 as SGHDN and CDR2 as FVKESK. The CDR3 contains 14 residues. CDR3 amino acids: CASSQELANSPLHF. The CDR3 DNA reads as TGTGCCAGCAGCCAAGAATTGGCTAATTCACCCCTCCACTTT.

The chain combines TRBV20-1 with TRBJ2-5; D not certain. V was cut by 2 bases and J by 5 bases, with 9 bases left in between. Looked up from germline, CDR1 is DFQATT and CDR2 is SNEGSKA (reference sequence). This CDR3 is 12 amino acids long. For the CDR3, the DNA is TGCAGTGCTAGATTCCGGGTTGAGACCCAGTACTTC. It codes for CSARFRVETQYF.

This clonotype was found a few times. The chain recombines TRBV20-1 with TRBJ1-1; D is possibly TRBD1 (5 bases). This CDR3 is 12 amino acids long. The germline V gene has CDR1 DFQATT and CDR2 SNEGSKA (reference sequence). In DNA, the CDR3 is TGCAGCCTGACAGCCGGGAACACTGAAGCTTTCTTT. Residues: CSLTAGNTEAFF.

This clonotype showed up just a few times. The chain has TRBV12-3 or TRBV12-4 and TRBJ2-1, with D perhaps matching TRBD1 or TRBD2 (5 bases each). The CDR3 covers 13 residues. V lost 4 bases, J lost 14 bases, and 18 bases lay in between. CDR3 sequence reads: CASSSLSALGEFF. CDR3 nucleotides: TGTGCCAGCAGTTCACTCTCGGCGCTGGGGGAGTTCTTC.

The gene calls are TRBV10-3 and TRBJ1-6; the match to TRBD1 covers 7 bases. With V trimmed by 6 bases and J by 0 bases, 2 bases remained unmatched. This CDR3 spans 15 amino acids. CDR1 and CDR2 (germline): ENHRY, SYGVKD. The CDR3 loop is CAIRDRSSYNSPLHF. The CDR3 DNA sequence: TGTGCCATCAGGGACAGGAGCTCCTATAATTCACCCCTCCACTTT.

V usage is TRBV11-2 and J usage is TRBJ2-1, with 10 bases lining up with TRBD2. Trimming removed 3 bases from V and 2 bases from J; junction bases left unmatched: 4. Germline CDR1 and CDR2: SGHAT and FQNNGV. The CDR3 spans 16 residues. The CDR3 here is CASSFLSGRAYNEQFF. CDR3 nucleotides: TGTGCCAGCAGCTTTCTAAGCGGGAGGGCCTACAATGAGCAGTTCTTC.

V and J are TRBV27 and TRBJ2-2; D might be TRBD2 (6 bases). Trimming stripped 0 bases from V and 2 bases from J, with 13 bases between. The CDR3 has 17 residues. Germline V gives CDR1 MNHEY, CDR2 SMNVEV (reference sequence). This CDR3 is CASSLSGGFTNTGELFF. CDR3 DNA sequence: TGTGCCAGCAGTTTATCCGGGGGATTTACAAACACCGGGGAGCTGTTTTTT.

This chain uses TRBV20-1 with TRBJ2-5; TRBD2 matches at 10 bases. The V segment lost 0 bases and the J segment 2 bases; nucleotides outside the gene matches: 9. The germline V gene has CDR1 DFQATT and CDR2 SNEGSKA (reference sequence). This CDR3 spans 17 amino acids. The CDR3 reads CSARDPLSGGVQETQYF. As DNA, the CDR3 is TGCAGTGCTAGAGATCCCCTCAGCGGGGGGGTTCAAGAGACCCAGTACTTC.

This clonotype was seen only a few times. The V and J genes are TRBV7-2 and TRBJ1-1; TRBD1 might be the D (6 bases). Germline CDR1 and CDR2: SGHTA and FQGNSA. V was clipped by 5 bases and J by 8 bases, with 12 bases between them. CDR3 length: 12 residues. The CDR3 nucleotides are TGTGCCAGCAGCCGTCGAACAGGGGAAGCTTTCTTT. Protein: CASSRRTGEAFF.

The rearrangement uses TRBV4-3 and TRBJ2-7; 10 bases map to TRBD1. Per germline, CDR1 LGHNA and CDR2 YSLEER. V shed 1 base and J 9 bases; nucleotides not matched to a gene: 3. The CDR3 length is 13 residues. The CDR3 nucleotides are TGCGCCAGCAGCCAAGGACAGGGGGCTTTGCAGTACTTC. Protein sequence: CASSQGQGALQYF.

The rearrangement links TRBV9 to TRBJ2-5, with 14 bases identical to TRBD2. Trimming cost V 4 bases and J 2 bases; bases outside gene matches: 4. The germline V gene has CDR1 SGDLS and CDR2 YYNGEE. This CDR3 region has 16 residues. The CDR3 region has the DNA TGTGCCAGCAGCCCGACTAGCGGGAGGGGACAAGAGACCCAGTACTTC. Its protein product is CASSPTSGRGQETQYF.

This sequence joins TRBV25-1 and TRBJ2-5, with unresolved D. CDR1 is MGHDK and CDR2 is SYGVNS in the germline V gene. This CDR3 is built from 14 residues. V was clipped by 1 base and J by 2 bases, with 8 bases between them. CDR3 in DNA: TGTGCCAGCAGTGAATCCCTCCGGCAAGAGACCCAGTACTTC. The encoded protein is CASSESLRQETQYF.

The V and J genes are TRBV25-1 and TRBJ2-5; D is unclear. This CDR3 has 17 residues. V lost 2 bases, J lost 3 bases, and 19 bases lay in between. Germline values: CDR1 MGHDK, CDR2 SYGVNS. The CDR3 DNA reads TGTGCCAGCAGTGAACCTGCCCCCTCCCGTTTGAAAGAGACCCAGTACTTC. Translating it yields CASSEPAPSRLKETQYF.

This clonotype occurred a few times. The chain uses TRBV20-1 and TRBJ1-5, with D maybe TRBD1 (6 bases). V lost 1 base to trimming and J lost 3 bases, with 7 bases between them. The CDR3 contains 13 residues. CDR1 DFQATT and CDR2 SNEGSKA come from the germline V gene (reference sequence). CDR3 DNA: TGCAGTGCTAGAGGACAGGACAATCAGCCCCAGCATTTT. It specifies CSARGQDNQPQHF.

This clonotype has more than one count but fewer than ten. This chain joins TRBV5-1 and TRBJ2-5; a weak D match, TRBD2 (5 bases). Between the trimmed V and J ends, which lost 3 bases and 5 bases, there was a span of 11 bases. Germline assignment: CDR1 SGHRS and CDR2 YFSETQ. The CDR3 has 13 residues. The DNA of the CDR3 is TGCGCCAGCAGCTCACAGCGGAGGGAGACCCAGTACTTC. Its translation: CASSSQRRETQYF.

As concerns this clonotype: A much larger clonotype is one base distant, so this may be a read error. V gene TRBV12-3 or TRBV12-4 combines with J gene TRBJ2-2; D may be TRBD2 (6 bases). This CDR3 is built from 14 residues. CDR3 region: CASSPAGRTGERFF. The CDR3 bases are TGTGCCAGCAGTCCCGCAGGGAGGACCGGGGAGCGGTTTTTT.